Reported below is one TCR beta chain. This record belongs to a study of cytomegalovirus exposure and HLA in healthy donors. Study overall: Sequencing of 150 million to 200 million T cells in an earlier analysis found about 120 million unique TCR beta sequences.

Trimming took 3 bases from V and 3 from J, leaving 10 bases between them. Germline CDR1 and CDR2: MNHEY and SMNVEV (reference sequence). CDR3 length: 14 residues. PCR employed 60 Vbeta and 13 Jbeta primers. The data were produced by immunoSEQ multiplex PCR, yet TCRdb's version contains in-frame clones alone and is incomplete. The sample lists about 130,000 clones, roughly 78% occurring once. The source material was PBMCs. The receptor was isolated from a man aged 25 to 45 in good health and CMV-seronegative. The rearrangement uses TRBV27 and TRBJ2-3; tentative D call: TRBD1 (5 bases). CDR3 amino acids: CASSFLSGTDTQYF. The CDR3 nucleotides read TGTGCCAGCAGTTTCCTTTCAGGGACAGATACGCAGTATTTT.